One sample yielded the 8 T cell receptor beta chains listed below, sequenced in a study of beta chain features in type 1 diabetes. Study results and limitations: Moderate but significant shortening of TCRB CDR3s was recorded in all four CD4+ subsets from Type 1 diabetes patients.

Antigen specificity for these receptors is unknown. The whole isolated RNA underwent reverse transcription, so sequencing captured expressed TCRB transcripts. Only in-frame clones appear in the TCRdb table, and some are missing; sequencing was by immunoSEQ multiplex PCR. This table holds over 150,000 clones, 10% found once. The sample taken for sequencing was central memory CD4+ T cells from blood. These receptor sequences come from a man aged 25-45 years with type 1 diabetes.

This clone has ten or more counts. The rearrangement links TRBV28 to TRBJ2-4; D is perhaps TRBD2 (6 bases). The V gene's germline CDR1 is MDHEN and CDR2 SYDVKM. Deletions cut 8 bases from V and 5 bases from J, with 10 bases between. The CDR3 has 12 residues. This CDR3 reads CASLTGENIQYF. CDR3 nucleotides: TGTGCCAGCCTGACGGGAGAAAACATTCAGTACTTC. Full variable domain (rest looked up from reference TRBV28 and TRBJ2-4): DVKVTQSSRYLVKRTGEKVFLECVQDMDHENMFWYRQDPGLGLRLIYFSYDVKMKEKGDIPEGYSVSREKKERFSLILESASTNQTSMYLCASLTGENIQYFGAGTRLSVL.

This clone came up a few times. The chain links TRBV15 to TRBJ2-1; TRBD2 matches at 11 bases. Trimming cost V 8 bases and J 9 bases; bases outside gene matches: 12. Germline V gene lookup returns CDR1 LNHNV and CDR2 YYDKDF (reference sequence). The CDR3 runs 15 residues. The CDR3 reads CATRSLAGGWVEQFF. For the CDR3, the DNA is TGTGCCACCCGAAGCTTAGCGGGAGGGTGGGTTGAGCAGTTCTTC.

This clone was counted a few times. This chain links TRBV29-1 with TRBJ2-1; 7 bases line up with TRBD1. After removal of 8 bases from V and 8 bases from J, the junction contained 9 bases not matched to a gene. CDR3 size: 12 residues. The germline CDR1 and CDR2 sequences are SQVTM and ANQGSEA. Here the CDR3 reads CSLIGGGYEQFF. The CDR3 DNA reads as TGCAGCCTAATAGGGGGCGGCTATGAGCAGTTCTTC.

This clone was picked up a small number of times. The chain uses TRBV5-4 and TRBJ2-3; TRBD2 agrees at 8 bases. V shed 4 bases, J shed 4 bases, and the junction held 8 bases outside the gene matches. Germline V gives CDR1 SGHNT, CDR2 YYREEE (reference sequence). The CDR3 totals 15 residues. In DNA, the CDR3 is TGTGCCAGCAGCCAATGGACTAGCAGGGCAGATACGCAGTATTTT. Residues: CASSQWTSRADTQYF.

V is TRBV18 and J is TRBJ2-1; perhaps TRBD1 as D (5 bases). With 2 bases removed from V and 7 bases from J, the gap between germline ends came to 9 bases. Germline CDR1 and CDR2: KGHSH and LQKENI. The CDR3 loop spans 13 amino acids. CDR3 sequence: CASSPGAANEQFF. The CDR3 nucleotides are TGTGCCAGCTCACCAGGGGCGGCGAATGAGCAGTTCTTC.

In this sample, this clone turned up a few times. The chain combines TRBV6-5 with TRBJ1-2; 9 bases match TRBD1. From germline, CDR1 is MNHEY and CDR2 SVGAGI. The CDR3 runs 14 residues. Losses at the gene ends were 0 bases for V and 5 bases for J; bases not matched to a gene: 1. CDR3 nucleotide sequence: TGTGCCAGCAGTTACTCTGGACAGGGGTATGGCTACACCTTC. Translated: CASSYSGQGYGYTF.

The sample holds a few counts of this clone. The V call is TRBV19, the J call TRBJ1-1, with D maybe TRBD1 (5 bases). Germline loops: CDR1 LNHDA, CDR2 SQIVND (reference sequence). The CDR3 runs to 12 residues. Trimming removed 6 bases from V and 7 bases from J, with 12 bases in between. CDR3 region: CASSLTEDEAFF. CDR3 nucleotides: TGTGCCAGTAGCTTGACAGAAGATGAAGCTTTCTTT.

This chain links TRBV18 with TRBJ2-5; TRBD2 matches at 10 bases. Germline-derived CDR1 and CDR2 are KGHSH and LQKENI. V gave up 3 bases and J gave up 4 bases; unmatched junction bases: 5. The CDR3 loop spans 15 amino acids. CDR3 loop: CASSPESGRGETQYF. The CDR3, as DNA: TGTGCCAGCTCACCCGAGAGCGGGAGGGGAGAGACCCAGTACTTC.